Listed below are T cell receptor beta chains from one sample, sequenced in a study of cytomegalovirus exposure and HLA in healthy donors. Clones were sequenced by immunoSEQ multiplex PCR, and TCRdb holds only the in-frame ones, with some missing. This repertoire shows approximately 150,000 clones, less than 85% found once; its top ten account for more than 3.5%. Sequencing was performed on PBMCs. The receptors originated from a middle-aged man in good health and CMV-seronegative. Each CDR3 is given with its conserved first and last residue. D genes are given only for firm matches.

len: 11; v_gene: TRBV2; d_gene: .; CDR3aa: CASSYSYEQYF
len: 15; v_gene: TRBV19; d_gene: TRBD1; CDR3aa: CASSSLDRRQGTQYF
len: 15; v_gene: TRBV6-6; d_gene: .; CDR3aa: CASSQRAAGKNIQYF
len: 15; v_gene: TRBV4-2; d_gene: TRBD1; CDR3aa: CASSQAGQGNGELFF
len: 15; v_gene: TRBV5-8; d_gene: .; CDR3aa: CASSLGGARGDEQFF
len: 17; v_gene: TRBV27; d_gene: TRBD1; CDR3aa: CARVAGGFWVSNQPQHF
len: 14; v_gene: TRBV6-1; d_gene: TRBD2; CDR3aa: CASGTSGGFYEQYF
len: 14; v_gene: TRBV5-6; d_gene: TRBD1; CDR3aa: CASSWDQGADTQYF
len: 15; v_gene: TRBV6-5; d_gene: .; CDR3aa: CASSPGQQLNKKLFF
len: 18; v_gene: TRBV5-6; d_gene: .; CDR3aa: CASSLGQAEFSGANVLTF
len: 15; v_gene: TRBV19; d_gene: TRBD2; CDR3aa: CASSIEGTTYNEQFF
len: 15; v_gene: TRBV5-1; d_gene: .; CDR3aa: CASSLVATEQETQYF
len: 14; v_gene: TRBV18; d_gene: TRBD2; CDR3aa: CASSPAGSTDTQYF
len: 16; v_gene: TRBV13; d_gene: .; CDR3aa: CASSPHQGFTEEKLFF
len: 14; v_gene: TRBV7-2; d_gene: .; CDR3aa: CASSFETDNTEAFF
len: 16; v_gene: TRBV4-1; d_gene: .; CDR3aa: CASSHESGTTVYVQYF
len: 15; v_gene: TRBV5-1; d_gene: .; CDR3aa: CASSLAWGGQETQYF
len: 17; v_gene: TRBV7-8; d_gene: .; CDR3aa: CASSLGQGKSSGNTIYF
len: 18; v_gene: TRBV27; d_gene: TRBD2; CDR3aa: CASSLRRASGRPKETQYF
len: 15; v_gene: TRBV7-2; d_gene: TRBD2; CDR3aa: CASRRGRGGSYEQYF
len: 15; v_gene: TRBV5-1; d_gene: TRBD1; CDR3aa: CASSLAGQGDGELFF
len: 14; v_gene: TRBV10-3; d_gene: .; CDR3aa: CAINSPDSNYGYTF
len: 12; v_gene: TRBV25-1; d_gene: TRBD1; CDR3aa: CASSARTGRAFF